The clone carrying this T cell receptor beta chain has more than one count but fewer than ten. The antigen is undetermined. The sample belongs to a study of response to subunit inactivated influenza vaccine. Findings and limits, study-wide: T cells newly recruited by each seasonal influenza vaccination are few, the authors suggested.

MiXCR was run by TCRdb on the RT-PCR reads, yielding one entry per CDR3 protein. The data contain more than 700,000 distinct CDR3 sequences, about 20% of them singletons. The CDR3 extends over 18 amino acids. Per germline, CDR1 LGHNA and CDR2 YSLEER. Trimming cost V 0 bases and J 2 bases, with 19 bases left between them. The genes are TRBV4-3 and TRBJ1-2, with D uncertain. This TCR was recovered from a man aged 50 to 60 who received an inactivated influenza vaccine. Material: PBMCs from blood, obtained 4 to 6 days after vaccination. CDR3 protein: CASSQDPAGLASNYGYTF. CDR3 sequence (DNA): TGCGCCAGCAGCCAAGACCCCGCCGGGCTCGCCTCAAACTATGGCTACACCTTC.